This TCR beta chain was observed in a study of cytotoxic CD8 clonotypes in ibrutinib-treated CLL. Study-level background: Among the patients, about a dozen presented as relapsed/refractory and roughly 15 as treatment-naive; some 17 showed unmutated IGHV. Sequenced samples delivered averages of around 250,000 productive templates and roughly 94,000 productive rearrangements.

The CDR3 runs 16 residues. Germline V gives CDR1 SGHRS, CDR2 YFSETQ. Trimming shortened V by 0 bases and J by 4 bases, and 16 bases separated the two germline ends. Clones were sequenced by immunoSEQ multiplex PCR, and TCRdb holds only the in-frame ones, with some missing. The sample comprises 20,000 or so clones, 81% of which are singletons, and around 6% rests with the top ten. Whole-study findings and limits: Baseline-level clonality went beyond age-matched healthy donors and moved in step with circulating CD8+ T-cell counts. Few clonotypes were public, and these shrank or held steady under treatment.

Within the sample, this clone is medium-sized. Its antigen is currently unknown. This material consisted of PBMCs, taken before ibrutinib treatment. The V gene is TRBV5-1, the J gene TRBJ1-1; perhaps TRBD1 as D (5 bases). This TCR came from a human donor with chronic lymphocytic leukemia. CDR3 in amino acids: CASSLAGGPQSTEAFF. For the CDR3, the DNA is TGCGCCAGCAGCTTGGCCGGGGGTCCCCAAAGCACTGAAGCTTTCTTT.